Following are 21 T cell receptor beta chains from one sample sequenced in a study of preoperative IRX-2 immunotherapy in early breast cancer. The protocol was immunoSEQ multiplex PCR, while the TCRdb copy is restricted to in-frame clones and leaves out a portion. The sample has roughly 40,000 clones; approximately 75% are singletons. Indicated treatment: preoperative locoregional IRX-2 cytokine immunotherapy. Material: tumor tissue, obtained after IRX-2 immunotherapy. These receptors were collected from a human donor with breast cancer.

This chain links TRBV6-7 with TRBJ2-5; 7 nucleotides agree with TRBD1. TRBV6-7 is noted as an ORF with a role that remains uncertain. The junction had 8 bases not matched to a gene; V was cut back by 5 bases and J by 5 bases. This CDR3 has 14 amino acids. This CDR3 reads CASSEGRGLETQYF. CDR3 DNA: TGTGCCAGCAGTGAAGGCAGGGGGTTGGAGACCCAGTACTTC.

In nucleotides, the CDR3 is TGTGCCAGCACCCGGGACAGCCTCTATGGCTACACCTTC. This gives the protein CASTRDSLYGYTF. V is TRBV6-8 and J is TRBJ1-2, with TRBD1 identical over 7 bases. J was trimmed by 4 bases and V by 7 bases; bases with no gene match: 6. Germline V gives CDR1 MNHGY, CDR2 SAAAGT. This CDR3 region has 13 residues.

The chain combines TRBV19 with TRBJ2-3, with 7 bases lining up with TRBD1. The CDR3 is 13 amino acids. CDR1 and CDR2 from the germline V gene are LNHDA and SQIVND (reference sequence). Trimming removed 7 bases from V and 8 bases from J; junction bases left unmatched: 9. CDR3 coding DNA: TGTGCCAGTACCCCCGGGGACAGTGTTACGCAGTATTTT. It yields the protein CASTPGDSVTQYF.

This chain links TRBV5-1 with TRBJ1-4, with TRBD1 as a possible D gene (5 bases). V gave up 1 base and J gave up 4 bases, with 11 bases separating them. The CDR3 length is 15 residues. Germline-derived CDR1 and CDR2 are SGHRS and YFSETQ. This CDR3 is CASSLKWGNNEKLFF. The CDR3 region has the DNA TGCGCCAGCAGCTTGAAATGGGGGAATAATGAAAAACTGTTTTTT.

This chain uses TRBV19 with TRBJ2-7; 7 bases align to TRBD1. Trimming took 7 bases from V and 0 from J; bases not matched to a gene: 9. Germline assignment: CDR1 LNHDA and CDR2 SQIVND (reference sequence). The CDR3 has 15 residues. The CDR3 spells CASIPDRWSSYEQYF. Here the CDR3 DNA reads TGTGCCAGTATTCCGGACAGGTGGAGCTCCTACGAGCAGTACTTC.

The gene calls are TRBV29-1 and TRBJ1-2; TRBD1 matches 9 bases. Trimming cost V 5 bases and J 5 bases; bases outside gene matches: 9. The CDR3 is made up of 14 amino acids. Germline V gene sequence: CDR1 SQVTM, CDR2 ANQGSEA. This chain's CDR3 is CSVYRPTGGYGYTF. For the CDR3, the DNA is TGCAGCGTTTATAGACCGACAGGGGGTTATGGCTACACCTTC.

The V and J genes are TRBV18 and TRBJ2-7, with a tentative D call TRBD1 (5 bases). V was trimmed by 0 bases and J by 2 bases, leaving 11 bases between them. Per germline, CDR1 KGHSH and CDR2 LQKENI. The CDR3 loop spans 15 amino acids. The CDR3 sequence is CASSPPFPGTYEQYF. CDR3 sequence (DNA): TGTGCCAGCTCACCACCGTTTCCAGGGACCTACGAGCAGTACTTC.

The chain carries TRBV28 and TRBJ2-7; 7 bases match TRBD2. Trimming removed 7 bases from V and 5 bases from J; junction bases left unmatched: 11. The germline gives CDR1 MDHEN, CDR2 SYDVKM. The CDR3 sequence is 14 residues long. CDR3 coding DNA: TGTGCCAGCAATAAAATTAGCGGGTCCCACGAGCAGTACTTC. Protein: CASNKISGSHEQYF.

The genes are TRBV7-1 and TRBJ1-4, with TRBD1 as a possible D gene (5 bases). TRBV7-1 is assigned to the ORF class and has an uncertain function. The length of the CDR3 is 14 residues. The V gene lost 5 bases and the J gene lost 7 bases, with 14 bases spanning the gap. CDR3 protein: CASSGVGGAEKLFF. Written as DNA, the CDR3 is TGTGCCAGCAGCGGAGTGGGGGGAGCTGAAAAACTGTTTTTT.

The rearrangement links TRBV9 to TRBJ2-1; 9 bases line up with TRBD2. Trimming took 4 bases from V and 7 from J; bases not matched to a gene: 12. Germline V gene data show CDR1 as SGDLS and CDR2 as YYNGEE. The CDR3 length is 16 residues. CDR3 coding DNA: TGTGCCAGCAGCCTAGAGAGGGTAGCGGGAGAAAATGAGCAGTTCTTC. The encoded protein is CASSLERVAGENEQFF.

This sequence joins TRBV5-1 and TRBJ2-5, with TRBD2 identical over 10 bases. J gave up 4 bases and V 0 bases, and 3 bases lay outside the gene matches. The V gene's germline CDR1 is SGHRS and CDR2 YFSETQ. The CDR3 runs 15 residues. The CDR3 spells CASSLVAGGGETQYF. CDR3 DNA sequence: TGCGCCAGCAGCTTGGTAGCGGGGGGCGGAGAGACCCAGTACTTC.

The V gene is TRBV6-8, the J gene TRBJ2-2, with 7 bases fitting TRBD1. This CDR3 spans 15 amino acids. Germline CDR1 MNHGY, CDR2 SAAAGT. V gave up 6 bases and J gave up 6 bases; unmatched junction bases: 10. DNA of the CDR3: TGTGCCAGCAGCCGTGGACAGGCTGGATCCGGGGAGCTGTTTTTT. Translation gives CASSRGQAGSGELFF.

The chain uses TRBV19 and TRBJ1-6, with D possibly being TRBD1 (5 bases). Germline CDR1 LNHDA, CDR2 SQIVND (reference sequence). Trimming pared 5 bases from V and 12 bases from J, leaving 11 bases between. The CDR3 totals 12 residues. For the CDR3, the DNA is TGTGCCAGTAGTTTGAGGGGAGAACCCCTCCACTTT. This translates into CASSLRGEPLHF.

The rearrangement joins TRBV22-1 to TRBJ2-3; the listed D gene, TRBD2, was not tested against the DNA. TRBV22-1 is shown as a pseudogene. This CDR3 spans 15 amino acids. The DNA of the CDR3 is TGTGCCAGCAGTGGCCTAGCGGGGGGGACAGATACGCAGTATTTT. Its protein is CASSGLAGGTDTQYF.

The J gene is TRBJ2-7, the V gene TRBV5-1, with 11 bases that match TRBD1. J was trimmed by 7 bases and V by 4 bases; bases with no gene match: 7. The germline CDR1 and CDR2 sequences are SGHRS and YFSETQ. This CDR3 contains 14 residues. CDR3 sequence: CASSTGQGAVEQYF. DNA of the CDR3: TGCGCCAGCAGCACCGGACAGGGGGCGGTTGAGCAGTACTTC.

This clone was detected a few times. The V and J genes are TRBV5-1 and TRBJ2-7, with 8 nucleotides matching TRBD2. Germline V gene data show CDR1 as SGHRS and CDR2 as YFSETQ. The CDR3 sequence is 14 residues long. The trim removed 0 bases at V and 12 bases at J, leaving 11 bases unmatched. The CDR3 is CASSLGSQRERRYF. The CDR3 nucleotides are TGCGCCAGCAGCTTGGGTTCTCAGCGGGAGCGGAGGTACTTC.

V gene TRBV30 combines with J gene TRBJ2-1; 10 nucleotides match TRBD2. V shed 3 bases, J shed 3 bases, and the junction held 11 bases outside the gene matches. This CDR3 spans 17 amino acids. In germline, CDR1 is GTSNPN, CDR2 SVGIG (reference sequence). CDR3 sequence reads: CAWRQREGLPYYNEQFF. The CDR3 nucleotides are TGTGCCTGGAGACAGCGGGAGGGCCTACCCTACTACAATGAGCAGTTCTTC.

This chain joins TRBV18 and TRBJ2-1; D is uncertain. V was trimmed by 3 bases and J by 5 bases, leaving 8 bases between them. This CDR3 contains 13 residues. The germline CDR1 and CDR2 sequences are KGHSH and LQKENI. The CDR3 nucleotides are TGTGCCAGCTCACCCGGATTAGACAATGAGCAGTTCTTC. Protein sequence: CASSPGLDNEQFF.

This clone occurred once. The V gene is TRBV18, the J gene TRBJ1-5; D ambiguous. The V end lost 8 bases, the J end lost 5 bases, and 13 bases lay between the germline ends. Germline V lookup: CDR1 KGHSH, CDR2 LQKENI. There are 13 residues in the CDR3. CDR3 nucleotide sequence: TGTGCCAGCCAGCGGGAACCGGATCAGCCCCAGCATTTT. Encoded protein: CASQREPDQPQHF. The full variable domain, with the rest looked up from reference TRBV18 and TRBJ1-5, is NAGVMQNPRHLVRRRGQEARLRCSPMKGHSHVYWYRQLPEEGLKFMVYLQKENIIDESGMPKERFSAEFPKEGPSILRIQQVVRGDSAAYFCASQREPDQPQHFGDGTRLSIL.

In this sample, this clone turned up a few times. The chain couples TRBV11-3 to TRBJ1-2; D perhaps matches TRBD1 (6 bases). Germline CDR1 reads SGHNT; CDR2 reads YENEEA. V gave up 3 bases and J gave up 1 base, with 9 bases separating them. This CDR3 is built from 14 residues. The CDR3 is CASSLGAYNYGYTF. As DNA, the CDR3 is TGTGCCAGCAGCTTGGGGGCCTATAACTATGGCTACACCTTC.

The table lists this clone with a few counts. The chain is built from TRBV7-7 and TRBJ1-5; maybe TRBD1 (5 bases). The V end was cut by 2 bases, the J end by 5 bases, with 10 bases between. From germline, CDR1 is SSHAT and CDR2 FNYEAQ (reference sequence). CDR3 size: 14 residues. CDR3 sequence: CASSLPGGDQPQHF. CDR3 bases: TGTGCCAGCAGCTTACCGGGGGGAGATCAGCCCCAGCATTTT. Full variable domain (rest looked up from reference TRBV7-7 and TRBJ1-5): GAGVSQSPRYKVTKRGQDVTLRCDPISSHATLYWYQQALGQGPEFLTYFNYEAQPDKSGLPSDRFSAERPEGSISTLTIQRTEQRDSAMYRCASSLPGGDQPQHFGDGTRLSIL.